A selection of T cell receptor beta chains follows, all from one sample in a study of blood T cell repertoires in COVID-19. Profiled with immunoSEQ multiplex PCR; TCRdb holds only in-frame clones, not every one. The sample lists around 140,000 clones; roughly 84% were seen once. Material: peripheral blood. All receptors come from a man aged 55 to 69 with active or convalescent COVID-19. Each CDR3 is given with its conserved first and last residue. D genes are given only for firm matches. The listing skips clone size in some rows; elsewhere it reads once, few, many or a size class.

TRBV29-1	.	TRBD1	TRBJ1-6	CSVRTGATDNSPLHF	TGCAGCGTTAGGACAGGGGCCACCGATAATTCACCCCTCCACTTT
TRBV7-9	.	.	TRBJ2-7	CASSSFYHSSYEQYF	TGTGCCAGCAGCTCCTTTTATCACAGCTCCTACGAGCAGTACTTC
TRBV7-9	.	.	TRBJ1-2	CASSVLVTQTQNYGYTF	TGTGCCAGCAGCGTACTCGTAACTCAGACACAGAACTATGGCTACACCTTC
TRBV5-3	.	TRBD1	TRBJ1-2	CARSRRPGTGEEGYTF	TGTGCCAGAAGCAGAAGACCCGGGACAGGGGAGGAGGGCTACACCTTC
TRBV6-1	.	TRBD2	TRBJ2-5	CASRKGLAGEETQYF	TGTGCCAGCAGAAAGGGACTAGCGGGAGAAGAGACCCAGTACTTC
TRBV4-3	.	TRBD1	TRBJ1-2	CASSQPVRQGRELSGYTF	TGCGCCAGCAGCCAACCTGTCCGACAGGGGCGGGAGCTAAGTGGCTACACCTTC
TRBV3-1/TRBV3-2	once	TRBD1	TRBJ1-2	CASSQDKAGTGDYGYTF	TGTGCCAGCAGCCAAGACAAGGCCGGGACAGGGGACTATGGCTACACCTTC
TRBV7-2	.	.	TRBJ2-3	CASSSRETQYF	TGTGCCAGCAGTTCCCGGGAAACGCAGTATTTT
TRBV5-1	.	TRBD1	TRBJ2-6	CASSLYTGAGANVLTF	TGCGCCAGCAGCTTGTATACAGGGGCTGGGGCCAACGTCCTGACTTTC
TRBV6-5	once	TRBD1	TRBJ1-5	CASSSDRRGNQPQHF	TGTGCCAGCAGTTCGGACAGGAGAGGGAATCAGCCCCAGCATTTT
TRBV5-1	.	.	TRBJ2-7	CASSLDRAYEQYF	TGCGCCAGCAGCTTGGACAGAGCCTACGAGCAGTACTTC
TRBV7-8	.	TRBD1	TRBJ1-4	CASSFLGTGLEKLFF	TGTGCCAGCAGCTTCCTCGGGACAGGGCTCGAAAAACTGTTTTTT
TRBV7-8	.	.	TRBJ1-1	CASSSTGILNTEAFF	TGTGCCAGCAGCTCGACCGGGATATTGAACACTGAAGCTTTCTTT
TRBV19	.	.	TRBJ2-1	CASSISQLYNEQFF	TGTGCCAGTAGTATTTCACAGCTCTACAATGAGCAGTTCTTC
TRBV4-3	few	.	TRBJ1-4	CASSQEGRRGGKLFF	TGCGCCAGCAGCCAAGAGGGCAGAAGGGGTGGAAAACTGTTTTTT
TRBV19	.	TRBD1	TRBJ1-1	CASSILGQGQGEAFF	TGTGCCAGTAGTATTCTGGGACAGGGGCAAGGTGAAGCTTTCTTT
TRBV30	.	.	TRBJ1-6	CAWSVVPGHNSPLHF	TGTGCCTGGAGTGTGGTCCCGGGTCATAATTCACCCCTCCACTTT
TRBV15	few	.	TRBJ1-1	CATSRDSRGNTEAFF	TGTGCCACCAGCAGAGATTCAAGGGGAAACACTGAAGCTTTCTTT
TRBV9	.	TRBD2	TRBJ2-1	CASSDSGSSYNEQFF	TGTGCCAGCAGCGACAGCGGGAGCTCCTACAATGAGCAGTTCTTC
TRBV6-6	.	.	TRBJ1-2	CASTKTGNYGYTF	TGTGCCAGCACAAAGACAGGAAACTATGGCTACACCTTC
TRBV27	.	TRBD2	TRBJ2-1	CASRLLTSGGDNEQFF	TGTGCCAGCAGACTCCTAACTAGCGGGGGGGACAATGAGCAGTTCTTC
TRBV2	.	.	TRBJ2-4	CASSGEQLAKNIQYF	TGTGCCAGCAGCGGGGAGCAGTTAGCCAAAAACATTCAGTACTTC
TRBV27	.	TRBD2	TRBJ2-5	CASSPLWSSGLQETQYF	TGTGCCAGCAGCCCCCTGTGGAGTAGCGGGTTACAAGAGACCCAGTACTTC
TRBV11-3	.	.	TRBJ2-1	CASSPDGSSYNEQFF	TGTGCCAGCAGCCCTGACGGGAGCTCCTACAATGAGCAGTTCTTC
TRBV5-1	.	TRBD1	TRBJ2-7	CASSLRVGGRPSYEQYF	TGCGCCAGCAGCTTGCGGGTAGGGGGCAGGCCCTCCTACGAGCAGTACTTC
TRBV5-1	few	.	TRBJ1-2	CASSRLEASHSYTF	TGCGCCAGCAGCAGACTGGAGGCCAGCCATAGCTACACCTTC
TRBV14	many	.	TRBJ2-1	CASSQFAGSSYNEQFF	TGTGCCAGCAGCCAATTCGCGGGCAGCTCCTACAATGAGCAGTTCTTC
TRBV19	.	TRBD2	TRBJ2-1	CASMGTSGSLGEQFF	TGTGCCAGTATGGGGACTAGCGGATCCTTGGGTGAGCAGTTCTTC
TRBV14	.	.	TRBJ1-4	CASSQDPAGLEKLFF	TGTGCCAGCAGCCAAGATCCGGCAGGGCTCGAAAAACTGTTTTTT
TRBV18	.	.	TRBJ1-4	CASSPYSSDNEKLFF	TGTGCCAGCTCACCCTACAGCTCCGATAATGAAAAACTGTTTTTT
TRBV6-5	.	.	TRBJ2-3	CASSALPVTDTQYF	TGTGCCAGCAGCGCCTTGCCAGTTACAGATACGCAGTATTTT
TRBV19	.	.	TRBJ2-7	CASAGKPYEQYF	TGTGCCAGCGCGGGCAAACCCTACGAGCAGTACTTC
TRBV2	few	.	TRBJ1-2	CASSGTALGYTF	TGTGCCAGCAGTGGGACTGCCTTAGGCTACACCTTC
TRBV6-5	.	.	TRBJ2-1	CASSPRGMSEQFF	TGTGCCAGCAGTCCCAGGGGAATGAGTGAGCAGTTCTTC
TRBV5-4	.	.	TRBJ2-3	CASSLAPVGGQTDTQYF	TGTGCCAGCAGCTTGGCCCCGGTCGGGGGGCAAACAGATACGCAGTATTTT
TRBV18	few	TRBD1	TRBJ1-6	CASSQNRGRDSPLHF	TGTGCCAGCTCACAAAACAGGGGGCGAGATTCACCCCTCCACTTT
TRBV5-8	few	.	TRBJ1-2	CASSGTRQRYGYTF	TGTGCCAGCAGCGGGACAAGGCAGCGTTATGGCTACACCTTC
TRBV11-2	.	.	TRBJ1-6	CASSLGRGNGNSPLHF	TGTGCCAGCAGCTTAGGTAGGGGTAATGGTAATTCACCCCTCCACTTT
TRBV19	.	TRBD2	TRBJ2-1	CASRIAGVSDNEQFF	TGTGCCAGTAGGATAGCGGGAGTATCCGACAATGAGCAGTTCTTC
TRBV7-9	.	TRBD2	TRBJ2-1	CASSLPGTIHNEQFF	TGTGCCAGCAGCTTACCCGGGACTATCCACAATGAGCAGTTCTTC
TRBV19	.	.	TRBJ1-2	CASTQDYGYTF	TGTGCCAGTACGCAGGACTATGGCTACACCTTC
TRBV2	.	TRBD2	TRBJ2-1	CASSGLAGSSYNEQFF	TGTGCCAGCAGTGGACTAGCGGGAAGCTCCTACAATGAGCAGTTCTTC
TRBV5-6	.	TRBD1	TRBJ1-2	CASRPTGGADYGYTF	TGTGCCAGCAGGCCTACAGGGGGCGCAGACTATGGCTACACCTTC
TRBV27	.	.	TRBJ1-2	CASSSLTGLDYGYTF	TGTGCCAGCAGTTCACTGACAGGTCTTGATTATGGCTACACCTTC
TRBV3-1/TRBV3-2	.	TRBD2	TRBJ2-5	CASTSRGGSETQYF	TGTGCCAGCACCTCAAGGGGAGGGTCTGAGACCCAGTACTTC
TRBV3-1/TRBV3-2	.	TRBD2	TRBJ2-1	CASSHETSGRARNNEQFF	TGTGCCAGCAGCCACGAGACTAGCGGGAGGGCAAGAAACAATGAGCAGTTCTTC
TRBV18	.	.	TRBJ1-2	CASSPGATTYGYTF	TGTGCCAGCTCACCAGGGGCCACCACCTATGGCTACACCTTC
TRBV19	.	TRBD1	TRBJ1-3	CASKHGQGGNTIYF	TGTGCCAGTAAGCATGGACAGGGAGGAAACACCATATATTTT
TRBV6-5	.	TRBD1	TRBJ2-7	CASSYRGPLPEYF	TGTGCCAGCAGTTACAGGGGGCCTCTCCCGGAGTACTTC
TRBV3-1/TRBV3-2	.	TRBD1	TRBJ1-1	CASSSGQGLEAFF	TGTGCCAGCAGCTCCGGACAGGGGCTGGAAGCTTTCTTT
TRBV6-5	.	TRBD1	TRBJ2-7	CASSYSRQGAYEQYF	TGTGCCAGCAGTTACTCGAGGCAGGGGGCCTACGAGCAGTACTTC
TRBV5-1	.	.	TRBJ2-2	CASSLAVGSGELFF	TGCGCCAGCAGCTTGGCCGTGGGGAGCGGGGAGCTGTTTTTT
TRBV7-6	.	TRBD2	TRBJ2-3	CASSLGQRGGTDTQYF	TGTGCCAGCAGCTTAGGACAGCGGGGGGGCACAGATACGCAGTATTTT
TRBV5-1	.	.	TRBJ2-5	CASSLRTTGFAKPLETQYF	TGCGCCAGCAGCTTGCGGACAACAGGGTTCGCTAAACCTTTGGAGACCCAGTACTTC
TRBV27	.	.	TRBJ2-6	CASRPGPHSGANVLTF	TGTGCCAGCAGACCCGGTCCGCACTCTGGGGCCAACGTCCTGACTTTC
TRBV14	.	TRBD1	TRBJ2-7	CASSIGRGIYEQYF	TGTGCCAGCAGCATTGGCAGGGGGATTTACGAGCAGTACTTC
TRBV18	.	.	TRBJ2-3	CASSPPLGPDTQYF	TGTGCCAGCTCACCACCCCTGGGGCCAGATACGCAGTATTTT
TRBV4-3	.	TRBD2	TRBJ2-7	CASSQGISGGGYEQYF	TGCGCCAGCAGCCAAGGGATAAGCGGGGGAGGATACGAGCAGTACTTC
TRBV30	few	.	TRBJ1-5	CAWSPWGGGQPQHF	TGTGCCTGGAGCCCCTGGGGCGGAGGGCAGCCCCAGCATTTT